This entry concerns a single T cell receptor (beta chain). Antigen unknown. Germline V lookup: CDR1 MNHNY, CDR2 SVGAGI (reference sequence). Trimming removed 6 bases at V and 7 bases at J, with 21 bases between. The CDR3 sequence is 16 residues long. The entry originates in a study of tumor-infiltrating lymphocytes in primary liver carcinoma. Across the whole study: Tumor stage was T1-T3 N0M0, and tumor size was about 4.2 to 11 cm across. General study findings and limits: With p = 0.039, the top-250-clone fraction in tumors significantly exceeded that in blood. The overlap of tumor-adjacent and tumor-blood pairs was smaller than that of tumor region pairs.

With a constant-region primer, TCR beta cDNA was made from about 0.55 ug of total RNA. Three nested multiplex PCR rounds, a slightly modified ARM-PCR, produced the libraries for TCR beta. A C-beta reverse primer and TRBV1-TRBV30 forward primers served in each of the first two PCR rounds, at about 10 cycles apiece. Via MiXCR, TCRdb re-called the multiplex PCR reads, giving one row per CDR3 protein. Of fewer than 80,000 distinct CDR3 sequences in the sample, 69% were seen once. Co-extraction yielded RNA and DNA from roughly 20-30 mg of unsorted bulk tissue. Chronic HBV infection was present in the patients, who were treatment-naive.

This sequence was found in a man aged 40-49 years with primary liver carcinoma and hepatitis B virus infection. This chain joins TRBV6-6 and TRBJ2-2, with a possible D match to TRBD1 (6 bases). Sequenced: tumor-adjacent normal liver tissue. The CDR3 reads CASSQVRGEAIGELFF. Here the CDR3 DNA reads TGTGCCAGCAGCCAGGTCAGGGGCGAGGCGATCGGGGAGCTGTTTTTT.